This T cell receptor beta chain is drawn from a study of prognosis after radiotherapy for stage I lung cancer. About the study: Radiotherapy preceded distant metastases in a handful of patients (median roughly seven months); 15 showed no significant progression.

This clonotype came up many times. The CDR3 sequence is 13 residues long. With 3 bases removed from V and 6 bases from J, the gap between germline ends came to 11 bases. Germline V gene sequence: CDR1 SGHTA, CDR2 FQGNSA. The TCR beta CDR3 region was amplified from genomic DNA, with two rounds of multiplex PCR being used for the amplification. First-round PCR employed TRBV- and TRBJ-specific primers for each gene. TCRdb ran MiXCR on the multiplex PCR reads and lists one entry per CDR3 protein. The repertoire includes 45,000 to 60,000 distinct CDR3 sequences, under 45% of them detected once, and approximately 8.3% sits in the top ten.

This sequence was found in a donor over 45 with non-small cell lung cancer. The gene calls are TRBV7-2 and TRBJ1-1; D not certain. Sequenced here: PBMCs, sampled before or after stereotactic body radiation therapy (not recorded which). CDR3 sequence (DNA): TGTGCCAGCAGCTTCCCGACGTCTCCTGAAGCTTTCTTT. Translation: CASSFPTSPEAFF. Full variable domain (remainder filled in from reference TRBV7-2 and TRBJ1-1): GAGVSQSPSNKVTEKGKDVELRCDPISGHTALYWYRQSLGQGLEFLIYFQGNSAPDKSGLPSDRFSAERTGGSVSTLTIQRTQQEDSAVYLCASSFPTSPEAFFGQGTRLTVV.